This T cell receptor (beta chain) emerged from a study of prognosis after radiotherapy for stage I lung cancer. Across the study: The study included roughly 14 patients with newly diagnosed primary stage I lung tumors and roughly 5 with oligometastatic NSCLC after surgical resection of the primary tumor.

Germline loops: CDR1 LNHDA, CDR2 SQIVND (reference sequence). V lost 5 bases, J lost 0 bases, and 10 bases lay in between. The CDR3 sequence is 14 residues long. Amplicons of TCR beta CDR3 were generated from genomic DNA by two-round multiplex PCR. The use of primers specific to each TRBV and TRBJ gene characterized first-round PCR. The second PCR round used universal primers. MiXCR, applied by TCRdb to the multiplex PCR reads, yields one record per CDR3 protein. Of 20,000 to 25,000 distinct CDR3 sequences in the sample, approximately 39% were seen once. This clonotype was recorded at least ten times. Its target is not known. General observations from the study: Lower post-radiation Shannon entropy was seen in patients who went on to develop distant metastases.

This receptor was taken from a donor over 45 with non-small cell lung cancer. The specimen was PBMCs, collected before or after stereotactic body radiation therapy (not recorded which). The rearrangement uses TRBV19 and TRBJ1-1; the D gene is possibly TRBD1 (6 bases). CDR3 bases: TGTGCCAGTAGTTGGACAGACCTGAACACTGAAGCTTTCTTT. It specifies CASSWTDLNTEAFF.